The present TCR beta chain was sequenced within a study of cytomegalovirus exposure and HLA in healthy donors (dated by TCRdb to 2016 to 2017). Context from the whole study: According to an earlier analysis of 550 to 700 of the donors, 150 million to 200 million T cells yielded 117 million unique TCR beta sequences and around 300 Gb of sequence data. The study aimed to test whether signatures of past pathogen exposure could be identified by cataloging public T cell receptors. To predict cytomegalovirus infection status, the study combined high-throughput TCR immunosequencing, statistical association of individual TCRs with disease status, and machine learning. Among 350 to 400 genotyped donors of the cohort, an average of approximately 250,000 unique TCR beta nucleotide sequences were sequenced per donor, 15% to 20% of them non-productive. Roughly 290 gigabases of sequencing data and 70 million to 95 million unique TCR sequences made up an early release that covered approximately 650 HLA-typed donors. The later analysis used no new phenotypic data to find candidate immune exposures, relying instead on TCR beta sequences and their occurrence across donors. The study profiled the T cell repertoires of 666 subjects by immunosequencing and related them to cytomegalovirus serostatus. HLA typing included class I and class II loci at four-digit resolution. An earlier analysis of some 500 of the donors applied high-throughput TCR beta sequencing to assess whether each TCR beta V gene segment acted as functional or pseudogenic. The number of typed donors differed by locus: about 629-630 for A, B, C, DRB1 and DQB1; approximately 520 for DQA1; 606 for DPA1; and around 470 for DPB1. Of the approximately 400 genotyped donors, approximately 80% were placed in the genetic ancestry cluster associated with self-reported Caucasian donors. Every repertoire in the discovery cohort had been generated on one and the same sequencing platform. In addition to the first cohort of 666 subjects, a separate validation cohort of 120 different subjects was used. About five DR-DQ haplotypes were handled as single units for association and clustering because linkage in the cohort was strong. In a later genetic analysis, genome-wide SNP genotypes for about three fifths of the roughly 670 donors were used, and that subset was treated as a discovery cohort. In a later analysis, previously published TCR beta repertoires from 666 donors were re-analyzed and high-resolution HLA genotyping was added so that TCR occurrence patterns could be studied. Donor age, sex, ethnicity and CMV serostatus were compiled alongside the repertoire data. Overall study results and their limits: The authors suggested that the approach could potentially be generalized to other disease states and immunological phenotypes. In a later analysis, HLA-associated TCR beta chains were found to be more clonally expanded and to have lower generation probabilities than equally common non-associated chains. The presence/absence analyses assumed that sequencing depth was roughly uniform across donors, and that assumption may not be true. The study gave a list of around 170 TCR beta chains associated with cytomegalovirus. While some public TCRs were present in many individuals, most TCR sequences turned up only very rarely across donors. Only TCR beta chains were sequenced in this cohort, and the absence of alpha or paired-chain data limited detectable features. In vitro tests confirmed that a few of the cytomegalovirus-associated TCR beta chains recognize cytomegalovirus antigens. Because HLA typing was missing for some donors at each locus, association tests included only the typed subset. In a later analysis, the rate of TCR association differed among HLA loci, with DRB1 alleles having the most associated TCRs and HLA-C alleles having the fewest. A further reported finding was that TCR beta sequences accurately predicted the HLA-A and HLA-B alleles for most subjects in the first cohort. Because counts were too low, roughly 17 rarely observed V segments, including chromosome 9 orphons, were left out of the earlier analysis of approximately 580 of the donors. Most CMV-associated TCR beta chains appeared to be HLA-restricted in a later analysis, and the HLA associations seemed to be driven largely by CMV exposure. Correlated functional status among segregating V segments might reflect linkage disequilibrium, but an unknown experimental factor could not be ruled out. When HLA alleles, especially DR and DQ, strongly co-occurred, attributing TCR associations to individual alleles was difficult. In both the original and validation cohorts, the classifier was reported to diagnose cytomegalovirus status with high specificity and sensitivity. According to a later analysis, parvovirus B19, influenza, CMV and Epstein-Barr virus appeared linked to several top co-occurrence clusters. A group of highly shared sequence variants was considered likely to be a technical artifact of the sequencing pipeline. For the cohort, immune exposure information was limited to CMV serostatus. In an earlier analysis of more than 500 of the donors, most TCR beta V segments appeared in productive rearrangements about 90% or about 30% of the time, broadly matching IMGT annotations. According to a later genetic analysis, donors in an Asian-associated ancestry cluster had fewer N-insertions in productive TCRs than the approximately 650-donor mean. Because the 87-base-pair reads could not distinguish some IMGT-functional V segments, including TRBV6-2 and TRBV6-3, those segments were excluded. In a later analysis, 16,951 TCR beta sequences were associated with specific HLA alleles at a false discovery rate of 0.05. An association between a missense DCLRE1C variant and V-gene and J-gene trimming of TCR beta chains was found in a later genetic analysis and replicated in an independent cohort.

Notes on this clone: Its antigen target is currently unknown. Base qualities are missing; no much larger clone stands one base away.

In total, approximately 690 healthy bone marrow donors made up the cohort. All cohort members were sampled while nominally healthy, although unrecorded immune exposures were likely present. The donor tested CMV seropositive, placing the donor among the 290 or so seropositive members of the cohort. Each donor provided a peripheral blood sample, and peripheral blood mononuclear cells were used for TCR beta sequencing. Genomic DNA extraction from the blood cell samples was performed with the Qiagen DNeasy Blood Extraction Kit. From V the trimming removes 5 bases and from J it removes 7 bases, while the gene matches leave 8 bases of the junction unaccounted for. The CDR3 has 14 amino acids, counting the end cysteine and phenylalanine. CDR3 DNA only is kept here, 42 bases in frame from base 1. Reading the germline V gene gives CDR1 MNHEY and CDR2 SVGAGI. Library method: the immunoSEQ multiplex PCR assay. The multiplex PCR relied on a mix of 60 forward primers for TCR Vbeta segments and 13 reverse primers for TCR Jbeta segments. The CDR3 region of rearranged TCR beta genes was amplified from genomic DNA with a multiplex PCR assay. On the Illumina HiSeq System, the amplified TCR beta libraries were sequenced as 87-base-pair reads. For the original study's pipeline: A later analysis tallied about 77 million unique TCR beta chains across the 666 repertoires, and about 10 million of those chains were shared by two or more donors. To remove PCR and sequencing errors, raw reads were error-corrected and collapsed into unique sequences using a nearest-neighbor algorithm that merged closely related sequences. To assign V, D and J gene segments, CDR3 sequences were aligned to IMGT reference sequences. For a sequence to be retained, a match of at least six nucleotides to both a V gene segment and a J gene segment was required. A rearrangement was called productive if the CDR3 had no stop codons and remained in frame with V and J, and every other rearrangement was called non-productive. CDR3 was defined by IMGT convention, running from the second conserved V-encoded cysteine to the conserved J-encoded phenylalanine. The earlier analysis of about 500 of the donors excluded sequences that lacked an unambiguous match to a single V gene segment. In an earlier analysis of about 590 of the donors, a V segment was called functional when productive rearrangements were above 56.7%, and segregating when the standard deviation between donors exceeded 5%. To diagnose cytomegalovirus status from the catalog of TCR beta chain sequences, a statistical classification framework was built. In a later analysis, TCR nucleotide sequences were compared against IMGT/GENE-DB human TR gene sequences so that V and J genes could be assigned. A later analysis assigned CDR3 sequences and most-parsimonious VDJ recombination scenarios with the TCRdist pipeline. In a later analysis, each TCR beta chain was defined by its CDR3 amino acid sequence together with its V-gene family, and reads lacking a unique V-gene family were excluded. To address suspected cross-contamination and a sequencing artifact, a later analysis removed around 590 highly shared, low-generation-probability nucleotide sequences. In a later analysis, a clonal expansion index was calculated for each public chain from normalized within-repertoire ranks of inferred template counts. In a later analysis, generation probabilities were computed using a VDJ recombination model fitted to out-of-frame rearrangements, and the results were checked against IGoR. In a later analysis, TCR-TCR, TCR-HLA and TCR-CMV co-occurrence was scored with hypergeometric tests, and a repertoire-size bias correction was applied to TCR pairs. In a later analysis, false discovery rates were estimated by permuting HLA or CMV assignments 20 times. In a later analysis, co-occurring TCRs were grouped using DBSCAN, and TCRdist sequence similarity was added for clustering within HLA-allele-positive subsets. Repertoires with fewer than 30,000 or more than 120,000 public chains, plus five repertoires with anomalous nucleotide sharing, were excluded from co-occurrence clustering. Not all clones reach the TCRdb copy of this immuneACCESS table, which keeps in-frame sequences only. Checked studies attribute under half of the gap to unresolved V genes and leave the rest unexplained. V and J calls and clone size follow that table, whereas D and trimming were derived from the DNA. This sample holds 150,000 to 190,000 clones; approximately 86% were observed only once. The top ten clonotypes cover around 6.6% of the sample.

This receptor was taken from a woman between 45 and 60 years old in good health and CMV-seropositive. The rearranged chain carries TRBV6-5 and TRBJ1-5, and 7 junction bases match TRBD1. The specimen sequenced was PBMCs. CDR3 protein: CASSRSGGDQPQHF. The base sequence is TGTGCCAGCAGTAGGTCAGGGGGTGACCAGCCCCAGCATTTT.